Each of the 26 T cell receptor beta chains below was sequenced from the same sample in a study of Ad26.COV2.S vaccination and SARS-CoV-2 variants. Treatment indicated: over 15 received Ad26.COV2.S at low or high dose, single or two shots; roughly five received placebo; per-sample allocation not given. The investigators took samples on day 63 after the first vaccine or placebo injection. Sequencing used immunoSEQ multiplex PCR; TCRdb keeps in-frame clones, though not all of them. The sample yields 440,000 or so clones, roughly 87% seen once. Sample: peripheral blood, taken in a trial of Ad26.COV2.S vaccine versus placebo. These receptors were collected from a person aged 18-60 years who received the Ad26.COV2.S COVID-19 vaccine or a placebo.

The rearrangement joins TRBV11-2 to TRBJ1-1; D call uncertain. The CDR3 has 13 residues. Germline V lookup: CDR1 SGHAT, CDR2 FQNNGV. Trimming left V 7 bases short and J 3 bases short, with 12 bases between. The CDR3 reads CASNTGWDTEAFF. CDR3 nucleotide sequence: TGTGCCAGCAACACCGGCTGGGACACTGAAGCTTTCTTT.

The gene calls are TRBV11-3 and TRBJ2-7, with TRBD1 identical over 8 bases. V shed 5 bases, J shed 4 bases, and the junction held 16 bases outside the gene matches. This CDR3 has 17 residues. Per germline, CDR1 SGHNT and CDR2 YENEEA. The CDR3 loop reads CASSEQKPRDRSYEQYF. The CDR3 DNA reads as TGTGCCAGCAGCGAACAAAAGCCCCGGGACAGGTCGTACGAGCAGTACTTC.

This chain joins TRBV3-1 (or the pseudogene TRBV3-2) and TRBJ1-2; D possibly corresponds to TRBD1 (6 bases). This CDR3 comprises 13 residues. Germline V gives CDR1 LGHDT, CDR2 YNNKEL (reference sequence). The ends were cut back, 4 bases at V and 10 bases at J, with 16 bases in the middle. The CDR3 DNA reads TGTGCCAGCAGCCTGACAGGCACGCCACCCTACACCTTC. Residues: CASSLTGTPPYTF.

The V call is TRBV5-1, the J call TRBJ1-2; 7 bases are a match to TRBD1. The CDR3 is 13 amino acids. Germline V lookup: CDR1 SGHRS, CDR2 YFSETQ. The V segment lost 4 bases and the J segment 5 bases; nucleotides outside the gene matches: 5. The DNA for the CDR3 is TGCGCCAGCAGCCCAGACAGGGCTTATGGCTACACCTTC. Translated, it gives CASSPDRAYGYTF.

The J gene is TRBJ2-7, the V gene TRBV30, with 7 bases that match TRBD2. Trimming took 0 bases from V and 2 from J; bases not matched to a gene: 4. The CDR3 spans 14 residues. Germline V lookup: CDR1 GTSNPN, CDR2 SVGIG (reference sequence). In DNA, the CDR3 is TGTGCCTGGAGTGTCCCGACTAGCCCCTACGAGCAGTACTTC. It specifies CAWSVPTSPYEQYF. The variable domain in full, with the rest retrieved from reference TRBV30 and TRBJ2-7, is SQTIHQWPATLVQPVGSPLSLECTVEGTSNPNLYWYRQAAGRGLQLLFYSVGIGQISSEVPQNLSASRPQDRQFILSSKKLLLSDSGFYLCAWSVPTSPYEQYFGPGTRLTVT.

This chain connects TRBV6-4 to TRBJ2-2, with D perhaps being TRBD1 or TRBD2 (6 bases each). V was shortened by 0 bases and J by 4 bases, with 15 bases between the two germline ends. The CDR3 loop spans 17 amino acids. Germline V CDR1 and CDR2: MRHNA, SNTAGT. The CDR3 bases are TGTGCCAGCAGTGACTCGGCAGGGGAGGTGGGCACCGGGGAGCTGTTTTTT. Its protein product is CASSDSAGEVGTGELFF.

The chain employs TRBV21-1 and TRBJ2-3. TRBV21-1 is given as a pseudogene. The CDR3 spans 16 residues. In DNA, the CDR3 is TGTGCCAGCAGCAAGGGCAGGGGTGCGGGGACAGATACGCAGTATTTT. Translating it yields CASSKGRGAGTDTQYF.

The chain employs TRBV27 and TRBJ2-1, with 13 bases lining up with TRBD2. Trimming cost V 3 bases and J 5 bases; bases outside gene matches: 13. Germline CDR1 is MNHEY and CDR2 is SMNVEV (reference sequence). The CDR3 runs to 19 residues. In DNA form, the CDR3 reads TGTGCCAGCAGTTTTTTCCCTGGGACTAGCGGGATTTCAAACAATGAGCAGTTCTTC. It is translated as CASSFFPGTSGISNNEQFF.

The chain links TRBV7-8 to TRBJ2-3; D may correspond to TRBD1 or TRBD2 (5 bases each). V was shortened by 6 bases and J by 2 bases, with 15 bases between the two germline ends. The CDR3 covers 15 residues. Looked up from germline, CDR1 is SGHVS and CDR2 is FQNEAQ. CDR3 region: CASRSPGRPTDTQYF. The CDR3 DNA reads TGTGCCAGCAGGAGCCCGGGACGCCCCACAGATACGCAGTATTTT. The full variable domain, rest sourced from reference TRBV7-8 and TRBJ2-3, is GAGVSQSPRYKVAKRGQDVALRCDPISGHVSLFWYQQALGQGPEFLTYFQNEAQLDKSGLPSDRFFAERPEGSVSTLKIQRTQQEDSAVYLCASRSPGRPTDTQYFGPGTRLTVL.

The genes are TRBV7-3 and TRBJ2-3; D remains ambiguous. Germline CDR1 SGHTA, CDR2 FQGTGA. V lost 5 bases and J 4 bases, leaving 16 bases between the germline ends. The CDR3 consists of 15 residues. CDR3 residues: CASSPTGGVADTQYF. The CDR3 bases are TGTGCCAGCAGCCCGACGGGTGGGGTGGCAGATACGCAGTATTTT.

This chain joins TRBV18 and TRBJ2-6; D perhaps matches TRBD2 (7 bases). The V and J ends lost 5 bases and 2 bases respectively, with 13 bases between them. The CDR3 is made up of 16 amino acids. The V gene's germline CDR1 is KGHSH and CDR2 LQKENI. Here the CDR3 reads CASSAPGGPGANVLTF. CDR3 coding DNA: TGTGCCAGCTCAGCCCCGGGGGGCCCTGGGGCCAACGTCCTGACTTTC.

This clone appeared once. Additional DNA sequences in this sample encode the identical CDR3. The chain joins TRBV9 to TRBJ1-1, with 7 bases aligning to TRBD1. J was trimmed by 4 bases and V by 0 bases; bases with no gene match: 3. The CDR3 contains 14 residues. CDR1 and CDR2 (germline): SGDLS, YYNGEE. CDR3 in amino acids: CASSVVGGGTEAFF. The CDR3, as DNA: TGTGCCAGCAGCGTAGTAGGGGGCGGCACTGAAGCTTTCTTT.

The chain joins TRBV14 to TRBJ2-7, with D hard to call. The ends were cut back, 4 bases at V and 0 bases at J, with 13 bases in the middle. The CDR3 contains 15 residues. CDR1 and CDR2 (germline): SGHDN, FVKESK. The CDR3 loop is CASSLLPSNSYEQYF. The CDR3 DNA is TGTGCCAGCAGCCTCCTCCCAAGTAACTCCTACGAGCAGTACTTC.

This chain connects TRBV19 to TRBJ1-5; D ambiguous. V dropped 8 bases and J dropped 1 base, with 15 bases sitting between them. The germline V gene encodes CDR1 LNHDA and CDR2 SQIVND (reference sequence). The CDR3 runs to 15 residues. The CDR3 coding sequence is TGTGCCAGTTCCCGAGGGTTCCGAAGCAATCAGCCCCAGCATTTT. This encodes CASSRGFRSNQPQHF.

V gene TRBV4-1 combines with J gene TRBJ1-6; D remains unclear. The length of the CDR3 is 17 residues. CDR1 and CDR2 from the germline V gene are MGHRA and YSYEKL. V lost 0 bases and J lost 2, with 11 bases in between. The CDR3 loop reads CASSQDWGGAYNSPLHF. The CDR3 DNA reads TGCGCCAGCAGCCAAGATTGGGGAGGCGCCTATAATTCACCCCTCCACTTT.

In DNA, the CDR3 is TGTGCCAGCAGCAAATACAGGGACAATGAGCAGTTCTTC. Translated: CASSKYRDNEQFF. The chain is built from TRBV21-1 and TRBJ2-1; the listed D gene, TRBD1, was not tested against the DNA. TRBV21-1 is marked as a pseudogene. The CDR3 is 13 residues long.

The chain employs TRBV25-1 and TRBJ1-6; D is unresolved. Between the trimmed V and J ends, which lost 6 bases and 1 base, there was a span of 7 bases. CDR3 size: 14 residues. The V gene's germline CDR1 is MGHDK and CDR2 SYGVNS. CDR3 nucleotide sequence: TGTGCCAGCAGGGAAGGGTCCTATAATTCACCCCTCCACTTT. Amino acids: CASREGSYNSPLHF.

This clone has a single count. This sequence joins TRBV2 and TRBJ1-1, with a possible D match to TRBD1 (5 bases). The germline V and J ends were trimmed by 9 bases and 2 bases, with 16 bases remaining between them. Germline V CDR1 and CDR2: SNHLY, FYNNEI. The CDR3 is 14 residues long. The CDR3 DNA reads TGTGCCAGACAAGCTGGCCAGGGAAACACTGAAGCTTTCTTT. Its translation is CARQAGQGNTEAFF.

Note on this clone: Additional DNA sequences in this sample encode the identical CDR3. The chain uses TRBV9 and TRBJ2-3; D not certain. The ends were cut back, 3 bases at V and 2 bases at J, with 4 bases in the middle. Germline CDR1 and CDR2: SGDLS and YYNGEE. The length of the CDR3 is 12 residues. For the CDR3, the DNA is TGTGCCAGCAGCGGACCCACAGATACGCAGTATTTT. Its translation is CASSGPTDTQYF.

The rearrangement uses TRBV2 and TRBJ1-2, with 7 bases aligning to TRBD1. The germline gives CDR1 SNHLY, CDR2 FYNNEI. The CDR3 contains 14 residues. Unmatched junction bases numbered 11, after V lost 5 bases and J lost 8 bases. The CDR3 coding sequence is TGTGCCAGCAGTCCCCTTTCGACAGGGTACGGCTACACCTTC. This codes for CASSPLSTGYGYTF.

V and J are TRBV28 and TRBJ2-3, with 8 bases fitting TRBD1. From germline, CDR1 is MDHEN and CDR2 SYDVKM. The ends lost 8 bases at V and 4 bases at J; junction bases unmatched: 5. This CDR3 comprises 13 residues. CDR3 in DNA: TGTGCCAGCGCAGGGGGCGCCGCAGATACGCAGTATTTT. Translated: CASAGGAADTQYF.

The CDR3 protein is CASSQDRGTSYEQYF. The CDR3, as DNA: TGCGCCAGCAGCCAAGACCGCGGGACTTCCTACGAGCAGTACTTC. The chain carries TRBV4-1 and TRBJ2-7, with D maybe TRBD2 (6 bases). The V end lost 0 bases, the J end lost 1 base, and 10 bases lay between the germline ends. The CDR3 loop spans 15 amino acids. Looked up from germline, CDR1 is MGHRA and CDR2 is YSYEKL.

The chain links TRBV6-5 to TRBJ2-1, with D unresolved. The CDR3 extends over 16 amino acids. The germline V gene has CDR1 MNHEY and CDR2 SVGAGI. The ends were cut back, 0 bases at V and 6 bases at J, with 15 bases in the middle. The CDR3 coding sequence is TGTGCCAGCAGTTACTCCCCCGCGCAATCGCTCAATGAGCAGTTCTTC. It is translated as CASSYSPAQSLNEQFF.

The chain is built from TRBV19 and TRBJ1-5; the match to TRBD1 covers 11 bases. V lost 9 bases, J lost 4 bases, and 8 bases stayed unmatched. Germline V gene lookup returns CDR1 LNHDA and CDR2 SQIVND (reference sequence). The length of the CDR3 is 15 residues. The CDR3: CASATGTGGNQPQHF. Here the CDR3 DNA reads TGTGCCAGCGCTACCGGGACAGGGGGTAATCAGCCCCAGCATTTT.

For the CDR3, the DNA is TGCGCCAGCAGCCACCCTGGAGCCCCAGATACGCAGTATTTT. Amino acid sequence: CASSHPGAPDTQYF. The chain couples TRBV4-1 to TRBJ2-3; no reliable D call. Germline V gene data show CDR1 as MGHRA and CDR2 as YSYEKL. This CDR3 region has 14 residues. The V end lost 3 bases, the J end lost 4 bases, and 11 bases lay between the germline ends.

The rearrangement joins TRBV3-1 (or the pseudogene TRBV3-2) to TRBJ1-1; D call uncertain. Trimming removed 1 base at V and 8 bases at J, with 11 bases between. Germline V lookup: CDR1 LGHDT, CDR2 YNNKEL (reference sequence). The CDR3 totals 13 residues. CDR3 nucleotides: TGTGCCAGCAGCCAAGGTCGGAGGATCGAAGCTTTCTTT. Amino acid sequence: CASSQGRRIEAFF.